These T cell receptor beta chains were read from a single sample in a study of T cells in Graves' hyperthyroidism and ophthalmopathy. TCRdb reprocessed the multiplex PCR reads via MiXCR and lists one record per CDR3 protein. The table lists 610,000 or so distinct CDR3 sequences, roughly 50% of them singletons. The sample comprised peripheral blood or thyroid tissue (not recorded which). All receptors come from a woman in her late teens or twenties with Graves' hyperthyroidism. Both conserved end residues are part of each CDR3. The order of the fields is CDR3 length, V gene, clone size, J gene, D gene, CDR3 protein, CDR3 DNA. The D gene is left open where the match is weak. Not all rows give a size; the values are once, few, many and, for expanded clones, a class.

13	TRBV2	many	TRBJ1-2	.	CASSEVSKGSYTF	TGTGCCAGCAGTGAAGTGTCCAAGGGAAGCTACACCTTC
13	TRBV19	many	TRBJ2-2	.	CASREQGAGELFF	TGTGCCAGTAGAGAACAGGGTGCCGGGGAGCTGTTTTTT
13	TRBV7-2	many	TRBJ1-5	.	CASSRDNNQPQHF	TGTGCCAGCAGCCGGGACAACAATCAGCCCCAGCATTTT
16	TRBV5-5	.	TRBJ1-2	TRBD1	CASSHPGTGGYYGYTF	TGTGCCAGCAGCCATCCCGGGACAGGGGGCTACTATGGCTACACCTTC
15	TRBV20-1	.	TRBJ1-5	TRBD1	CSAPSPGTGDQPQHF	TGCAGTGCGCCGTCTCCCGGGACAGGGGACCAGCCCCAGCATTTT
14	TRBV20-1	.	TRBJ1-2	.	CSARAYRRDYGYTF	TGCAGTGCTAGGGCCTATCGACGCGACTATGGCTACACCTTC
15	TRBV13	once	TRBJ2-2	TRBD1	CASSYGTGFAGELFF	TGTGCCAGCAGTTACGGGACAGGGTTCGCCGGGGAGCTGTTTTTT
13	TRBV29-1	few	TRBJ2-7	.	CSVRAGASYEQYF	TGCAGCGTTAGGGCAGGGGCTTCCTACGAGCAGTACTTC
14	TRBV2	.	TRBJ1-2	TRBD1	CASSEAGRGYGYTF	TGTGCCAGCAGTGAAGCAGGCAGGGGGTATGGCTACACCTTC
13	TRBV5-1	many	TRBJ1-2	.	CASSFANNYGYTF	TGCGCCAGCAGCTTTGCGAATAACTATGGCTACACCTTC
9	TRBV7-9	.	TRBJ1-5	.	CASTQDWHF	TGTGCCAGCACCCAGGACTGGCATTTT
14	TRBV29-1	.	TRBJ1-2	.	CSVVQGGEDYGYTF	TGCAGCGTTGTACAGGGAGGAGAGGACTATGGCTACACCTTC
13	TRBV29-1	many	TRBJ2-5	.	CSVLGSAQETQYF	TGCAGCGTTTTGGGGTCAGCACAAGAGACCCAGTACTTC
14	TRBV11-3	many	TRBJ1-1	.	CASSLRVTNTEAFF	TGTGCCAGCAGCTTGAGGGTCACGAACACTGAAGCTTTCTTT
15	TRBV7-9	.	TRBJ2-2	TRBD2	CASSYSGSYTGELFF	TGTGCCAGCAGCTATAGCGGGAGTTACACCGGGGAGCTGTTTTTT
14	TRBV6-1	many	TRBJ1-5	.	CASSEPDRFQPQHF	TGTGCCAGCAGTGAACCCGACAGGTTTCAGCCCCAGCATTTT
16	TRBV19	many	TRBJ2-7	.	CASSIGFKGLSYEQYF	TGTGCCAGTAGTATTGGGTTCAAGGGCCTCTCCTACGAGCAGTACTTC
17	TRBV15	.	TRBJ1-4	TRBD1	CATSHRTGTATNEKLFF	TGTGCCACCAGCCACCGGACCGGGACAGCAACTAATGAAAAACTGTTTTTT
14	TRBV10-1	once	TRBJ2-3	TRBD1	CASSPGGDTDTQYF	TGCGCCAGCAGTCCAGGGGGCGATACAGATACGCAGTATTTT
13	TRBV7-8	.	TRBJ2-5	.	CASSLRGTETQYF	TGTGCCAGCAGCTTGAGGGGGACAGAGACCCAGTACTTC
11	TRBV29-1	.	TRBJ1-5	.	CSVGGGQPQHF	TGCAGCGTTGGGGGGGGGCAGCCCCAGCATTTT
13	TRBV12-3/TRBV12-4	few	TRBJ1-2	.	CASSLGLAYGYTF	TGTGCCAGCAGCTTGGGGCTGGCCTATGGCTACACCTTC
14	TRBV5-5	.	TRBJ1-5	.	CACSLEPDDQPQHF	TGTGCCTGCAGCTTGGAACCGGACGATCAGCCCCAGCATTTT
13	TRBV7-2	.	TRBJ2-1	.	CASSSKGDTEQFF	TGTGCCAGCAGCTCTAAGGGGGACACAGAGCAGTTCTTC
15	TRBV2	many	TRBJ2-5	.	CASSESFLMGETQYF	TGTGCCAGCAGTGAATCGTTCCTTATGGGGGAGACCCAGTACTTC
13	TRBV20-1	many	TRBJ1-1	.	CSASPGRASEAFF	TGCAGTGCTAGTCCGGGACGAGCGTCGGAAGCTTTCTTT
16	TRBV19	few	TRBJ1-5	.	CASSPGMGDRNQPQHF	TGTGCCAGCTCACCAGGCATGGGGGACCGCAATCAGCCCCAGCATTTT
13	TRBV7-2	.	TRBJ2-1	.	CASSLDWRGEQFF	TGTGCCAGCAGCTTAGATTGGCGGGGTGAGCAGTTCTTC
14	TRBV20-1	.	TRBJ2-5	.	CSARDPSGQETQYF	TGCAGTGCTAGAGATCCGAGCGGCCAAGAGACCCAGTACTTC
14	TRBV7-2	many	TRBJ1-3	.	CASSPPGSRNTIYF	TGTGCCAGCAGTCCCCCCGGGTCGCGAAACACCATATATTTT
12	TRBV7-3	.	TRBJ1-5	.	CASSVTGEPQHF	TGTGCCAGCAGCGTTACCGGGGAGCCCCAGCATTTT
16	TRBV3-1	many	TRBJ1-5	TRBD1	CASSPSTGAINQPQHF	TGTGCCAGCAGCCCTTCGACAGGGGCTATCAATCAGCCCCAGCATTTT
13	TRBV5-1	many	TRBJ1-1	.	CASNREGWTEAFF	TGCGCCAGCAACCGGGAAGGTTGGACTGAAGCTTTCTTT
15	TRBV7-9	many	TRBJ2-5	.	CASSSSQAGKETQYF	TGTGCCAGCAGCTCCTCTCAGGCGGGTAAAGAGACCCAGTACTTC
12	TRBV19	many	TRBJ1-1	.	CASRQGWAEAFF	TGTGCCAGTAGGCAGGGGTGGGCTGAAGCTTTCTTT
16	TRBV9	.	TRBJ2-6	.	CASSLTGSNGANVLTF	TGTGCCAGCAGCCTCACAGGGTCTAATGGGGCCAACGTCCTGACTTTC